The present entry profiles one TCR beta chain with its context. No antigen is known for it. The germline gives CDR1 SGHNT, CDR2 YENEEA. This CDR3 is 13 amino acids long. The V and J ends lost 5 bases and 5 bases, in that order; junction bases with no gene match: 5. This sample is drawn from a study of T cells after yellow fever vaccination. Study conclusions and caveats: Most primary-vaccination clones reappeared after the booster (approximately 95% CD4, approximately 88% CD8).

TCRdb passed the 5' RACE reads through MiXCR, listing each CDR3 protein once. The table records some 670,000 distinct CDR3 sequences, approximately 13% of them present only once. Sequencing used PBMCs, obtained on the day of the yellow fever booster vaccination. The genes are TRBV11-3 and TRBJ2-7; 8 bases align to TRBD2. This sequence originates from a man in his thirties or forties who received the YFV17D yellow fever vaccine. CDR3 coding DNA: TGTGCCAGCAGCCCAGCGGGAGAAGACGAGCAGTACTTC. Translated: CASSPAGEDEQYF.